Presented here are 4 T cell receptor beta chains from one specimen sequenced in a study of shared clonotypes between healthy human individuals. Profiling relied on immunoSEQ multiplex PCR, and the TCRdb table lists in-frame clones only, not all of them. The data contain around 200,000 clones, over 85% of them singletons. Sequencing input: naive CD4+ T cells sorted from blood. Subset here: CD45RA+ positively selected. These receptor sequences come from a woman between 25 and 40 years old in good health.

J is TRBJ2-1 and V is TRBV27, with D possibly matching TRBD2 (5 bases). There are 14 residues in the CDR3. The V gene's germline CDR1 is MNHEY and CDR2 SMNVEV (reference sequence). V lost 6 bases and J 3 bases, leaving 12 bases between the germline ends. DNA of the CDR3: TGTGCCAGCAGAAAGGACTCTTTCTACAATGAGCAGTTCTTC. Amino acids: CASRKDSFYNEQFF.

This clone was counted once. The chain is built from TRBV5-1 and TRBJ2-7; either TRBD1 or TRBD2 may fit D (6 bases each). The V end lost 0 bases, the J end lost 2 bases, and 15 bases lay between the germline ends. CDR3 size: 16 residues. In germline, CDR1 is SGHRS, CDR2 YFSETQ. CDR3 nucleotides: TGCGCCAGCAGCTTGGCGACAGGACTAATTACCTACGAGCAGTACTTC. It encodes CASSLATGLITYEQYF. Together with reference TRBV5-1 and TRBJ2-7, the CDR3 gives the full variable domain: KAGVTQTPRYLIKTRGQQVTLSCSPISGHRSVSWYQQTPGQGLQFLFEYFSETQRNKGNFPGRFSGRQFSNSRSEMNVSTLELGDSALYLCASSLATGLITYEQYFGPGTRLTVT.

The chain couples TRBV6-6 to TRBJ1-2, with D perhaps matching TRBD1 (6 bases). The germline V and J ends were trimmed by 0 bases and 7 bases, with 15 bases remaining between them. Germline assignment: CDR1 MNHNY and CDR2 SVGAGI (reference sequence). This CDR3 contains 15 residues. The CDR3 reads CASSYSKLGASGYTF. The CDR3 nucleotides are TGTGCCAGCAGTTACTCGAAATTGGGGGCCTCTGGCTACACCTTC.

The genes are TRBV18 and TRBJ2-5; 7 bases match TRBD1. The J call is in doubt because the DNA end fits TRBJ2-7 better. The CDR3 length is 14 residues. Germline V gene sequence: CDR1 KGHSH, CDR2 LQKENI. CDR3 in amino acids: CASSPRDSTYEQYF. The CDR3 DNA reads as TGTGCCAGCTCACCAAGGGACAGTACCTACGAGCAGTACTTC.